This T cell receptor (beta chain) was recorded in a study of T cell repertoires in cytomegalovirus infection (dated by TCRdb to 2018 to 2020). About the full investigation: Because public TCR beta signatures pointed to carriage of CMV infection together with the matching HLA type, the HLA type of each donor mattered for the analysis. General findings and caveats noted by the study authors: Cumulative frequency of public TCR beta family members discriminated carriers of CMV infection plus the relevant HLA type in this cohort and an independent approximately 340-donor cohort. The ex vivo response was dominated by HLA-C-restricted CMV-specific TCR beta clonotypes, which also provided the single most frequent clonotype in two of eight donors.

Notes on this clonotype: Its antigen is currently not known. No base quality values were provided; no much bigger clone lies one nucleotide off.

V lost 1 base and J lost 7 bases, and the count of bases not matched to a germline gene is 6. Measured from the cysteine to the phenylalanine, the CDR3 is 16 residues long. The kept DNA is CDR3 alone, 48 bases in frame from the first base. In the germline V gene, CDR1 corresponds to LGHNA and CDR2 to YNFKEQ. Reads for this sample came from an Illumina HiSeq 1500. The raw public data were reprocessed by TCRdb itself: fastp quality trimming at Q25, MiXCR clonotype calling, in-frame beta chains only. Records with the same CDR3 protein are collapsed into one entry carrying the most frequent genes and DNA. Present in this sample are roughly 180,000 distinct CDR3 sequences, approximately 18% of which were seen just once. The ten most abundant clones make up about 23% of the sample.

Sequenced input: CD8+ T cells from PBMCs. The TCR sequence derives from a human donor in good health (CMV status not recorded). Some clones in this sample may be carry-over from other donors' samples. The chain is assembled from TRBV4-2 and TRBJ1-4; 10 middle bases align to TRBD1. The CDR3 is CASSQAWTGGGEKLFF. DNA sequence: TGTGCCAGCAGCCAAGCCTGGACAGGGGGAGGTGAAAAACTGTTTTTT.